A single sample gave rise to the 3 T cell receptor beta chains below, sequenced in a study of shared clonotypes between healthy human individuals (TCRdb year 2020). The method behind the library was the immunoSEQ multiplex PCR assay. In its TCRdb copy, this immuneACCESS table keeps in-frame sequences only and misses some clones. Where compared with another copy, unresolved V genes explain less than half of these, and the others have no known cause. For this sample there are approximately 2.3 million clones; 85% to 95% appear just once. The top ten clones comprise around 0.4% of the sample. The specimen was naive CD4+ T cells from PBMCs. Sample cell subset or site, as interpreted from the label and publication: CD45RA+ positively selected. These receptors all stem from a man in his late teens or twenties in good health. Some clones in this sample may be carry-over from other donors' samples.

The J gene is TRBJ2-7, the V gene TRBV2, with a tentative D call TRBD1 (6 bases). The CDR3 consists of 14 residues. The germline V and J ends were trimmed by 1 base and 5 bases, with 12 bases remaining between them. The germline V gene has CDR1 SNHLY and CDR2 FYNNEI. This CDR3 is CASSEDRAVDEQYF. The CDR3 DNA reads TGTGCCAGCAGTGAAGACAGGGCGGTCGACGAGCAGTACTTC.

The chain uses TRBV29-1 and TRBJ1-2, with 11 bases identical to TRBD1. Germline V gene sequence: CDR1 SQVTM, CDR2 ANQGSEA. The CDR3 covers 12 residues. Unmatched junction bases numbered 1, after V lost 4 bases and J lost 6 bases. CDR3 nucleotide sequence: TGCAGCGTTGGGGACAGGGGGAATGGCTACACCTTC. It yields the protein CSVGDRGNGYTF.

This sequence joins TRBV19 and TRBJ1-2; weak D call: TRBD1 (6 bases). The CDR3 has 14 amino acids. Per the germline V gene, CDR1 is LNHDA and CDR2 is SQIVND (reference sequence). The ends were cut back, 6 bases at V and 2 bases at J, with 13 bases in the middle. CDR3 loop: CASSLGGSNYGYTF. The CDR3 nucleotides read TGTGCCAGTAGCTTAGGGGGGTCCAACTATGGCTACACCTTC.